What follows are 6 T cell receptor beta chains derived from one specimen sequenced in a study of T cell repertoires in cytomegalovirus infection. In TCRdb, the reads were re-called with MiXCR into one record per CDR3 protein. This table has some 920,000 distinct CDR3 sequences, roughly 31% appearing once. For these receptors, no antigen is known. The material was cultured CD8+ T cells from PBMCs, obtained from culture after CMV antigen stimulation. These receptors originate from a human donor in good health (CMV status not recorded). Some clones in this sample may be carry-over from other donors' samples.

The chain uses TRBV20-1 and TRBJ2-7; 9 bases align to TRBD2. The length of the CDR3 is 15 residues. Germline CDR1 DFQATT, CDR2 SNEGSKA (reference sequence). With 3 bases clipped from V and 2 bases from J, the junction kept 8 bases outside the gene matches. The CDR3 DNA sequence: TGCAGTGCTAGTAAGGGGCGGGGGGGTACCTACGAGCAGTACGTC. The encoded protein is CSASKGRGGTYEQYV.

This clonotype was observed a handful of times. The chain uses TRBV7-9 and TRBJ2-7, with 9 positions matching TRBD1. The V and J ends lost 5 bases and 5 bases, in that order; junction bases with no gene match: 7. Germline CDR1 is SEHNR and CDR2 is FQNEAQ (reference sequence). There are 14 residues in the CDR3. The CDR3 here is CASSMGQGRDEQYF. CDR3 sequence (DNA): TGTGCCAGCAGCATGGGACAGGGAAGAGACGAGCAGTACTTC.

This clonotype came up many times. One end of the junction fails to match germline, which may point to a read error. This sequence joins TRBV7-7 and TRBJ2-2; weak D call: TRBD1 (6 bases). This CDR3 contains 17 residues. Germline V gene sequence: CDR1 SSHAT, CDR2 FNYEAQ (reference sequence). Here the CDR3 DNA reads TGTGCTAGCAGCCCGGAACCCGGGACAATTAACACCGGGGAGCTGTTTTTT. This gives the protein CASSPEPGTINTGELFF.

This clonotype has a count of ten or more. This chain joins TRBV7-6 and TRBJ2-7; D unclear. The germline V gene has CDR1 SGHVS and CDR2 FNYEAQ. The CDR3 is 16 amino acids. The V end lost 4 bases, the J end lost 0 bases, and 16 bases lay between the germline ends. The CDR3 DNA follows: TGTGCCAGCAGCTCAGACCCAACTATGAGCTCCTACGAGCAGTACTTC. This translates into CASSSDPTMSSYEQYF.

The rearrangement joins TRBV15 to TRBJ2-5; D tentatively fits TRBD1 or TRBD2 (5 bases each). There are 15 residues in the CDR3. Germline V CDR1 and CDR2: LNHNV, YYDKDF (reference sequence). The V end was cut by 0 bases, the J end by 8 bases, with 16 bases between. This CDR3 reads CATSRDGASSTTQYF. The CDR3 coding sequence is TGTGCCACCAGCAGAGATGGGGCTAGCTCGACAACCCAGTACTTC. Full variable domain (outside the CDR3, taken from reference TRBV15 and TRBJ2-5): DAMVIQNPRYQVTQFGKPVTLSCSQTLNHNVMYWYQQKSSQAPKLLFHYYDKDFNNEADTPDNFQSRRPNTSFCFLDIRSPGLGDTAMYLCATSRDGASSTTQYFGPGTRLLVL.

This chain connects TRBV5-6 to TRBJ2-6; TRBD1 aligns across 7 bases. Germline CDR1 reads SGHDT; CDR2 reads YYEEEE. This CDR3 comprises 17 residues. J gave up 2 bases and V 3 bases, and 8 bases lay outside the gene matches. This CDR3 is CASSSPGGPTGANVLTF. Written as DNA, the CDR3 is TGTGCCAGCAGCTCACCAGGGGGACCCACTGGGGCCAACGTCCTGACTTTC.